This T cell receptor beta chain came from a study of cytomegalovirus exposure and HLA in healthy donors (dated by TCRdb to 2015 to 2018). For context, the study as a whole: According to an earlier analysis of around 600 of the donors, about 179 million T cells yielded over 90 million unique TCR beta sequences and 276 Gb of sequence data. An early release that covered around 590 HLA-typed donors contained approximately 290 gigabases of sequencing data and tens of millions of unique TCR sequences. Of the roughly 390 genotyped donors, 80% to 90% were placed in the genetic ancestry cluster associated with self-reported Caucasian donors. The aim of the study was to test whether cataloging public T cell receptors could identify signatures of past pathogen exposure. Using immunosequencing, the study profiled T cell repertoires from fewer than 850 subjects and related those repertoires to cytomegalovirus serostatus. Besides the first cohort of hundreds of subjects, a separate validation cohort made up of 120 different subjects was used. High-throughput TCR immunosequencing, statistical association of individual TCRs with disease status, and machine learning were combined to predict cytomegalovirus infection status. To study patterns of TCR occurrence, a later analysis re-analyzed previously published TCR beta repertoires from under 750 donors and added high-resolution HLA genotyping. In the later analysis, no new phenotypic data were used to find candidate immune exposures; instead, reliance was placed on TCR beta sequences and their occurrence across donors. An earlier analysis of approximately 630 of the donors applied high-throughput TCR beta sequencing to assess whether each TCR beta V gene segment acted as functional or pseudogenic. Donor age, sex, ethnicity and CMV serostatus were compiled together with the repertoire data. In a later genetic analysis, genome-wide SNP genotypes for about three fifths of the 666 donors were used, and that subset was treated as a discovery cohort. Every discovery cohort repertoire had been produced on one sequencing platform. HLA typing included class I and class II loci at four-digit resolution. Typing coverage differed by locus: A, B, C, DRB1 and DQB1 were typed in roughly 629-630 donors, DQA1 in about 510, DPA1 in approximately 610, and DPB1 in 472. Because of strong linkage in the cohort, five DR-DQ haplotypes were treated as single units for association and clustering. Among a few hundred genotyped donors of the cohort, an average of 235,054 unique TCR beta nucleotide sequences were sequenced per donor, roughly 20% of them non-productive.

General conclusions and limits of the study: A further reported finding was that TCR beta sequences accurately predicted the HLA-A and HLA-B alleles for most subjects in the first cohort. According to a later analysis, most CMV-associated TCR beta chains appeared to be HLA-restricted, and the HLA associations seemed to be driven largely by CMV exposure. In the study, approximately 160 TCR beta chains were listed as associated with cytomegalovirus. Correlated functional status among segregating V segments might be attributable to linkage disequilibrium, but an unknown experimental factor could not be ruled out. A later genetic analysis associated a missense DCLRE1C variant with V-gene and J-gene trimming of TCR beta chains, and an independent cohort replicated the association. In vitro tests confirmed that a few of the cytomegalovirus-associated TCR beta chains recognize cytomegalovirus antigens. Because some donors lacked HLA typing at each locus, the association tests relied only on the typed subset. While some public TCRs were present in many individuals, most TCR sequences turned up only very rarely across donors. When HLA alleles, especially DR and DQ, strongly co-occurred, attributing TCR associations to individual alleles was difficult. This cohort had only TCR beta chains sequenced, and the lack of alpha or paired-chain data limited which features could be detected. In an earlier analysis of 587 of the donors, most TCR beta V segments appeared in productive rearrangements about 87% or about 30% of the time, broadly matching IMGT annotations. A later analysis reported that several top co-occurrence clusters appeared linked to parvovirus B19, influenza, CMV and Epstein-Barr virus. A later analysis found that TCR association rates varied across HLA loci, with DRB1 alleles showing the most associated TCRs and HLA-C alleles the fewest. In a later analysis, HLA-associated TCR beta chains showed more clonal expansion and lower generation probabilities than non-associated chains that were equally common. CMV serostatus was the only immune exposure information available for the cohort. The classifier was reported to diagnose cytomegalovirus status with high specificity and sensitivity in both the original and validation cohorts. About 17 rarely observed V segments, including chromosome 9 orphons, were excluded from the earlier analysis of a few hundred of the donors because counts were too low. In a later analysis, 15,000 to 20,000 TCR beta sequences were associated with specific HLA alleles at a false discovery rate of 0.05. Roughly uniform sequencing depth across donors was assumed in presence/absence analyses, although this assumption may not hold. A group of highly shared sequence variants was considered likely to be a technical artifact of the sequencing pipeline. The 87-base-pair reads could not distinguish some IMGT-functional V segments, including TRBV6-2 and TRBV6-3, so those segments were excluded. According to the authors, the approach could potentially be generalized to other disease states and immunological phenotypes. According to a later genetic analysis, donors in an Asian-associated ancestry cluster had fewer N-insertions in productive TCRs than the roughly 670-donor mean.

In total, just over 650 healthy bone marrow donors made up the cohort. At the time of sampling, every cohort member was nominally healthy, though immune exposures that went unrecorded were likely present. The donor tested CMV seronegative and was one of the 352 seronegative cohort members. Every donor gave a peripheral blood sample, and the peripheral blood mononuclear cells from that sample were used for TCR beta sequencing. Genomic DNA was extracted from the blood cell samples with the Qiagen DNeasy Blood Extraction Kit. Libraries were made using the immunoSEQ multiplex PCR assay. For the multiplex PCR, a mixture combining 60 forward primers for TCR Vbeta segments and 13 reverse primers for TCR Jbeta segments was used. The CDR3 region of rearranged TCR beta genes was amplified from genomic DNA with a multiplex PCR assay. On the Illumina HiSeq System, the amplified TCR beta libraries were sequenced as 87-base-pair reads. Turning to the authors' computational methods: A later analysis counted about 80 million unique TCR beta chains across the 670 or so repertoires, and roughly 10 million of these chains were shared by at least two donors. To remove PCR and sequencing errors, raw reads were error-corrected and collapsed into unique sequences using a nearest-neighbor algorithm that merged closely related sequences. Alignment of CDR3 sequences to IMGT reference sequences was used to assign V, D and J gene segments. For a sequence to be retained, at least a six-nucleotide match to both a V gene segment and a J gene segment was required. Rearrangements were classified as productive when the CDR3 lacked stop codons and remained in frame with V and J, and all other rearrangements were classified as non-productive. CDR3 was defined by IMGT convention, running from the second conserved V-encoded cysteine to the conserved J-encoded phenylalanine. In an earlier analysis of some 550 of the donors, sequences lacking an unambiguous match to a single V gene segment were excluded. An earlier analysis of roughly 590 of the donors called V segments functional above 56.7% productive rearrangements and segregating when the between-donor standard deviation exceeded 5%. To diagnose cytomegalovirus status from the catalog of TCR beta chain sequences, a statistical classification framework was built. V and J gene assignment, in a later analysis, came from comparing TCR nucleotide sequences with IMGT/GENE-DB human TR gene sequences. A later analysis assigned CDR3 sequences and most-parsimonious VDJ recombination scenarios with the TCRdist pipeline. In a later analysis, every TCR beta chain was defined by the combination of its CDR3 amino acid sequence and its V-gene family, and reads without a unique V-gene family were dropped. As a way to deal with suspected cross-contamination and a sequencing artifact, a later analysis dropped approximately 570 nucleotide sequences that were highly shared and had low generation probability. A later analysis calculated a clonal expansion index for each public chain from normalized within-repertoire ranks of inferred template counts. In a later analysis, generation probabilities were computed using a VDJ recombination model fitted to out-of-frame rearrangements, and the results were checked against IGoR. In a later analysis, hypergeometric tests were used to score TCR-TCR, TCR-HLA and TCR-CMV co-occurrence, with a repertoire-size bias correction applied to TCR pairs. In a later analysis, false discovery rates were estimated by permuting HLA or CMV assignments 20 times. In a later analysis, co-occurring TCRs were grouped using DBSCAN, with TCRdist sequence similarity added in when clustering inside HLA-allele-positive subsets. Repertoires with fewer than 30,000 or more than 120,000 public chains were left out of co-occurrence clustering, as were roughly five repertoires with anomalous nucleotide sharing. Not all clones reach the TCRdb copy of this immuneACCESS table, which keeps in-frame sequences only. Checked studies attribute under half of the gap to unresolved V genes and leave the rest unexplained. V, J and clone size are taken as reported in that table, and D and trimming were inferred from the DNA itself. The sample contains approximately 180,000 clones, roughly 86% of them found a single time. The top ten hold 1.5% to 2% of the sample.

On this clone itself: This receptor's antigen is unknown. Base qualities are not recorded, but no much larger clone differs from it by a single base.

After removal of 3 bases from V and 2 bases from J, the junction retains 6 bases not matched to a gene. The CDR3, cysteine through phenylalanine, is 14 amino acids long. The only DNA kept is the CDR3, 42 bases in frame from the first base. The germline V gene provides CDR1 SQVTM and CDR2 ANQGSEA. The TCR was taken from a woman under 30 in good health and CMV-seronegative. Sequencing was performed on PBMCs. The V and J segments used are TRBV29-1 and TRBJ1-2, and TRBD1 aligns with 7 junction nucleotides. CDR3 region: CSVDAEGANYGYTF. The DNA sequence is as follows: TGCAGCGTTGATGCGGAGGGGGCGAACTATGGCTACACCTTC.